The source of this T cell receptor beta chain is a study of blood T cell repertoires in COVID-19. About the study: Donors in the United States, Italy and Spain gave samples during acute or convalescent COVID-19. Nucleic acid was either cDNA or gDNA, and it came from T cells, B-cell-depleted T cells, or PBMCs.

Original processing notes: Estimation of nucleated cell counts relied on the amplification of reference gene primers. TCRdb's table, derived via immunoSEQ multiplex PCR, lists solely in-frame clones and lacks some. Clonal size and the V and J genes are those of that table, whereas D and trimming came from the DNA. The sample gives approximately 130,000 clones, 70% to 80% of which show up once; around 25% is in the top ten. The CDR3 is 13 residues long. Germline loops: CDR1 SGHTA, CDR2 FQGNSA. Between the trimmed V and J ends, which lost 1 base and 8 bases, there was a span of 8 bases. The clonotype originates from a human donor in a cohort sampled during active COVID-19. The rearrangement joins TRBV7-2 to TRBJ1-4, with D unresolved. Material for sequencing was peripheral blood. This CDR3 reads CASSLVREEKLFF. The CDR3 DNA follows: TGTGCCAGCAGCTTAGTTCGGGAGGAAAAACTGTTTTTT.